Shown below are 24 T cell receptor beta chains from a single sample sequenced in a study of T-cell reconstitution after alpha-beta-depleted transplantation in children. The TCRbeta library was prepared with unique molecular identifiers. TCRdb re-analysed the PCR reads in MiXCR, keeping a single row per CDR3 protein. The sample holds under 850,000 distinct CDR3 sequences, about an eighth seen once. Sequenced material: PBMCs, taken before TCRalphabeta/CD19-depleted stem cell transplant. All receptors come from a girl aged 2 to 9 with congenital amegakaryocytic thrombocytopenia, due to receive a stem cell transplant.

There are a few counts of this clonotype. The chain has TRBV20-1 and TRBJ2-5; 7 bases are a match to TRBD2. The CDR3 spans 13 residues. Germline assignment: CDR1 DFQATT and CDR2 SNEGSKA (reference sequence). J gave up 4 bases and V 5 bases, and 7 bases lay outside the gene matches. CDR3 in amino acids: CSARAGVVETQYF. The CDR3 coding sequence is TGCAGTGCTCGGGCGGGAGTCGTAGAGACCCAGTACTTC.

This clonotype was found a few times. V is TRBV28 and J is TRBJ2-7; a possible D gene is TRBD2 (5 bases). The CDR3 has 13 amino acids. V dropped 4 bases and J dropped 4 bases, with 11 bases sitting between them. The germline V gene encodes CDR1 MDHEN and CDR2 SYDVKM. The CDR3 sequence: CASSYPGNYEQYF. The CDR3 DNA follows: TGTGCCAGCAGTTATCCGGGAAATTACGAGCAGTACTTC.

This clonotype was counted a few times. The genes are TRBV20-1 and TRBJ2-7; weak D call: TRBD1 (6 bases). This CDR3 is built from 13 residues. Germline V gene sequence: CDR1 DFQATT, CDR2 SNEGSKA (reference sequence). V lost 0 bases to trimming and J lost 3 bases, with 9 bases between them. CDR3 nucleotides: TGCAGTGCTAGAGAGGGGGCGGGCTACGAGCAGTACTTC. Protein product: CSAREGAGYEQYF.

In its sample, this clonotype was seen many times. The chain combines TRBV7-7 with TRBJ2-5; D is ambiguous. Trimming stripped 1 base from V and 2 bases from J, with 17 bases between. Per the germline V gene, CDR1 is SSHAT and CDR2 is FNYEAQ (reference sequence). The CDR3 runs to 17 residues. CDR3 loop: CASSLEFSYSSQETQYF. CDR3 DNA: TGTGCCAGCAGCTTAGAATTTTCATACAGCAGTCAAGAGACCCAGTACTTC.

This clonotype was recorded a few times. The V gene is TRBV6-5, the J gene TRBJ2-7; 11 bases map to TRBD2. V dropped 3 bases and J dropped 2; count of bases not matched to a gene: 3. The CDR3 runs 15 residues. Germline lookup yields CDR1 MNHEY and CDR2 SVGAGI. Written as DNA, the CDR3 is TGTGCCAGCAGTTATCCTAGCGGGAGGACCTACGAGCAGTACTTC. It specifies CASSYPSGRTYEQYF.

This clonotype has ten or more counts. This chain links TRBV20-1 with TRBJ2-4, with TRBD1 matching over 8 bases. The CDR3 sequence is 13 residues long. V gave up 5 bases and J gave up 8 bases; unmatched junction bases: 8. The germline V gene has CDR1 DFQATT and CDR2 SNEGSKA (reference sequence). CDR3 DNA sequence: TGCAGTGCTCTATATTCGGACAGGGACATTCAGTACTTC. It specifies CSALYSDRDIQYF.

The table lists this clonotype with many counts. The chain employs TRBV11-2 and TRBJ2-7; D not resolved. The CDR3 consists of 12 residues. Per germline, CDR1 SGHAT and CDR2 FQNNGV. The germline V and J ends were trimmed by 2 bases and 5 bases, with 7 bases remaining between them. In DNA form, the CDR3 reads TGTGCCAGCAGCTTATGGGTTGACGAGCAGTACTTC. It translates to CASSLWVDEQYF.

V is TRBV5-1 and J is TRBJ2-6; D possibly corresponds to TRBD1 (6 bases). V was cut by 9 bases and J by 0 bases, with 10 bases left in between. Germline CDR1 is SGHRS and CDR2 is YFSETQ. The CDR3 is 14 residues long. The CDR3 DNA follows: TGCGCCACCCAGGACAGCTCTGGGGCCAACGTCCTGACTTTC. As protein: CATQDSSGANVLTF.

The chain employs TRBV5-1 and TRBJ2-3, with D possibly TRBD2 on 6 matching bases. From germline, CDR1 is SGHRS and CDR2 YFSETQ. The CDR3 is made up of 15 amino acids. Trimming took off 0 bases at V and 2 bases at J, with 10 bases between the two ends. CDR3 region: CASSLATGVTDTQYF. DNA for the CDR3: TGCGCCAGCAGCTTGGCAACGGGAGTCACAGATACGCAGTATTTT.

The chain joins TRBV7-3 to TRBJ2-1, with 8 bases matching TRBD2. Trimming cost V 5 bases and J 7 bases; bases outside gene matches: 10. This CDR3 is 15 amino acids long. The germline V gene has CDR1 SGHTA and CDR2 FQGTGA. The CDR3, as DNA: TGTGCCAGCAGCCACGGGAGGGCCGTGCGTAATGAGCAGTTCTTC. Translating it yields CASSHGRAVRNEQFF.

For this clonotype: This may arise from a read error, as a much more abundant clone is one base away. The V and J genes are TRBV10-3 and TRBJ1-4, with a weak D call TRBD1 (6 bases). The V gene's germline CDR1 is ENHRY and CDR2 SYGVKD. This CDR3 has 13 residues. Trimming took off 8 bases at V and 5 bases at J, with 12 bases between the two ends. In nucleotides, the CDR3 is TGTGCCATCCGGCGGGACACCAATGAAAAACTGTTTTTT. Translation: CAIRRDTNEKLFF.

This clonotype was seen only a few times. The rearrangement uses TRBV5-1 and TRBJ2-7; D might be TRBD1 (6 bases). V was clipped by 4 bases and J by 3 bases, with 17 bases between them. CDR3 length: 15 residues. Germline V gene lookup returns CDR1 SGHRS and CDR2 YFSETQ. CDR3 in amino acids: CASSQTGSGFYEQYF. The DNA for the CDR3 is TGCGCCAGCAGCCAAACAGGGTCCGGCTTCTACGAGCAGTACTTC.

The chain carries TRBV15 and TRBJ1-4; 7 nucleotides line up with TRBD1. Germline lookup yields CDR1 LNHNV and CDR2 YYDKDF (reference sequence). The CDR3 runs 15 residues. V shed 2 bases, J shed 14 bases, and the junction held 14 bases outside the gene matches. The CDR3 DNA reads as TGTGCCACCAGCAGAATGGGGACAGACAATACCCGGCTGTTTTTT. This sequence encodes CATSRMGTDNTRLFF. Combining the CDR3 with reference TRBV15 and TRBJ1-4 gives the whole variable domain DAMVIQNPRYQVTQFGKPVTLSCSQTLNHNVMYWYQQKSSQAPKLLFHYYDKDFNNEADTPDNFQSRRPNTSFCFLDIRSPGLGDTAMYLCATSRMGTDNTRLFFGSGTQLSVL.

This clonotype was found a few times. The DNA of the CDR3 is TGTGCCAGCAGCTTTTCAAGTTGGGGGGCCCCCTCCTACGAGCAGTACTTC. Translation: CASSFSSWGAPSYEQYF. The V call is TRBV7-9, the J call TRBJ2-7; D may be TRBD1 or TRBD2 (6 bases each). Germline V lookup: CDR1 SEHNR, CDR2 FQNEAQ (reference sequence). The V end was cut by 3 bases, the J end by 0 bases, with 18 bases between. CDR3 length: 17 residues.

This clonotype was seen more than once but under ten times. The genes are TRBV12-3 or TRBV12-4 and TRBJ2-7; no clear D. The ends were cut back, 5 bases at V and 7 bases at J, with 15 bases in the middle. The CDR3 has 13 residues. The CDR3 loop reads CASSPLAVEEQYF. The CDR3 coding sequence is TGTGCCAGCAGTCCCTTGGCAGTAGAGGAGCAGTACTTC.

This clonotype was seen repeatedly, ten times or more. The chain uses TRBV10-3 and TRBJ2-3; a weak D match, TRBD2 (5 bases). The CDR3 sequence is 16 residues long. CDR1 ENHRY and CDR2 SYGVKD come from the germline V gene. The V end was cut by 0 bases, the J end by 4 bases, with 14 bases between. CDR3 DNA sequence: TGTGCCATCAGTGAGTCAGGTCTGTGGGGAGCAGATACGCAGTATTTT. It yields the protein CAISESGLWGADTQYF.

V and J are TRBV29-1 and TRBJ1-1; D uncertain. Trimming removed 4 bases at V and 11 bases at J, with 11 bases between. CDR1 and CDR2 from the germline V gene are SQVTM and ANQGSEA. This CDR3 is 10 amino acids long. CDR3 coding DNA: TGCAGCGTTGTTGACGTTTGGGCTTTCTTT. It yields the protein CSVVDVWAFF. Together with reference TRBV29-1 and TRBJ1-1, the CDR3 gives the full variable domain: SAVISQKPSRDICQRGTSLTIQCQVDSQVTMMFWYRQQPGQSLTLIATANQGSEATYESGFVIDKFPISRPNLTFSTLTVSNMSPEDSSIYLCSVVDVWAFFGQGTRLTVV.

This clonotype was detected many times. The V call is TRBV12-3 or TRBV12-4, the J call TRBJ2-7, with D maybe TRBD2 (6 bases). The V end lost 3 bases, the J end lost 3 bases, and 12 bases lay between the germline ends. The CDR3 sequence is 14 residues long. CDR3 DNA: TGTGCCAGCAGTTTCGACGGGAGAATCTACGAGCAGTACTTC. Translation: CASSFDGRIYEQYF.

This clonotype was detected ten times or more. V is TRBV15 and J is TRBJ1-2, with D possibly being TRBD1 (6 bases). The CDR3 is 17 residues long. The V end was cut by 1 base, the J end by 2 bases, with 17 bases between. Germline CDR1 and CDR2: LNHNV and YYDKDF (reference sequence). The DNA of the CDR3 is TGTGCCACCAGCAGAGCCCAGGGGAGAGAACCGAACTATGGCTACACCTTC. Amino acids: CATSRAQGREPNYGYTF.

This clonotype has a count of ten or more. This CDR3 reads CASTPGVNTEAFF. The CDR3 DNA sequence: TGTGCCAGCACGCCCGGGGTGAACACTGAAGCTTTCTTT. The gene calls are TRBV6-1 and TRBJ1-1; D gene unclear. CDR3 length: 13 residues. Trimming removed 7 bases at V and 0 bases at J, with 9 bases between. Germline V gene lookup returns CDR1 MNHNS and CDR2 SASEGT.

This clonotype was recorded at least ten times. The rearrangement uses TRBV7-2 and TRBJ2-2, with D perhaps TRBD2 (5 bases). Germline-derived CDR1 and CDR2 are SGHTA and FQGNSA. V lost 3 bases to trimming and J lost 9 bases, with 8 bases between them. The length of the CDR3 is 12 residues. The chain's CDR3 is CASSFPGRELFF. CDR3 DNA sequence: TGTGCCAGCAGCTTCCCCGGGAGGGAGCTGTTTTTT.

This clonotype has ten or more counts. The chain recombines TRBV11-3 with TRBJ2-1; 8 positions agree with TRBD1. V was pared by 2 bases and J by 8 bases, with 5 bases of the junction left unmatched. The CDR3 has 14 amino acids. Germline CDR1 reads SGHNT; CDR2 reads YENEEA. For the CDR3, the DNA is TGTGCCAGCAGCTTACGACAGGGGAGCGATGAGCAGTTCTTC. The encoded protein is CASSLRQGSDEQFF.

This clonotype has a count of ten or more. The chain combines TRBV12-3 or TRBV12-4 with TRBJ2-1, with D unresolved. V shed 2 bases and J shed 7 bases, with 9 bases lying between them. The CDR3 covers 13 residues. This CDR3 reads CASSLKAVNEQFF. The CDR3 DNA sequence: TGTGCCAGCAGTTTAAAGGCGGTGAATGAGCAGTTCTTC.

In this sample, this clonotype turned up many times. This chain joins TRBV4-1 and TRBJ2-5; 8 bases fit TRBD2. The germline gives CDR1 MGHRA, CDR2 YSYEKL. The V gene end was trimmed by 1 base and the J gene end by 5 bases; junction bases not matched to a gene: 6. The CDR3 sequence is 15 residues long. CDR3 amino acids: CASSQVGTSFETQYF. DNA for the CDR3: TGCGCCAGCAGCCAAGTTGGGACTAGTTTCGAGACCCAGTACTTC.